The sequence of this TCR beta chain was determined in a study of blood T cell repertoires in COVID-19. With 0 bases removed from V and 5 bases from J, the gap between germline ends came to 13 bases. Germline V gene data show CDR1 as LGHNA and CDR2 as YSLEER. CDR3 length equals 16 residues. The table came from immunoSEQ multiplex PCR; TCRdb's copy has only in-frame clones and leaves some out. The table includes 120,000 or so clones, more than 65% detected once. The chain joins TRBV4-3 to TRBJ1-4, with D perhaps matching TRBD1 (6 bases). The sample consisted of peripheral blood. The source of this sequence is a woman between 65 and 79 years old with acute or convalescent COVID-19. The CDR3 spells CASSQELLDSNEKLFF. The CDR3 bases are TGCGCCAGCAGCCAAGAACTTCTGGACAGCAATGAAAAACTGTTTTTT.